The T cell receptor beta chain under discussion was sequenced for a study of OX40 agonist ivuxolimab in advanced cancers. The CDR3 spans 13 residues. V lost 5 bases and J lost 0, with 7 bases in between. CDR1 is SGHAT and CDR2 is FQNNGV in the germline V gene. Autoimmune disease history or systemic immunosuppression meant exclusion. The method was immunoSEQ multiplex PCR; TCRdb's version includes in-frame clones alone and lacks a portion of them. The data contain about 6,300 clones, about 70% of them singletons. The chain employs TRBV11-2 and TRBJ1-1; D unresolved. The clonotype was recovered from an adult with an advanced solid tumor such as melanoma, head and neck, liver or kidney cancer. The sample here was CD4+ or CD8+ T cells sorted from blood, taken in a trial of the OX40 agonist ivuxolimab. CDR3 sequence: CASSTTLNTEAFF. The CDR3 DNA follows: TGTGCCAGCAGCACCACCCTGAACACTGAAGCTTTCTTT.